Only a few counts were recorded for the clone carrying this T cell receptor (beta chain). There were only Caucasian adults among the donors, and all lived in Nashville, Tennessee. CD4+ cells yielded CD45RA+ naive and CD45RA-negative memory subsets. These data are taken from a study of shared clonotypes between healthy human individuals. The table came from immunoSEQ multiplex PCR; TCRdb's copy has only in-frame clones and leaves some out. The table lists millions of clones, 85% to 95% of them singletons, with under 0.45% in the top ten. The germline gives CDR1 LGHNT, CDR2 FRNRAP. The V end was cut by 6 bases, the J end by 4 bases, with 12 bases between. The CDR3 length is 13 residues.

The TCR originated in a man between 18 and 29 years old in good health. Some clones in this sample may be carry-over from other donors' samples. What was sequenced was naive CD4+ T cells from PBMCs. Noted subset: CD45RA+ positively selected. The chain couples TRBV12-5 to TRBJ1-1; possible D gene TRBD1, 5 bases. This CDR3 reads CASGSQVGTEAFF. For the CDR3, the DNA is TGTGCTAGTGGGTCACAGGTGGGCACTGAAGCTTTCTTT.